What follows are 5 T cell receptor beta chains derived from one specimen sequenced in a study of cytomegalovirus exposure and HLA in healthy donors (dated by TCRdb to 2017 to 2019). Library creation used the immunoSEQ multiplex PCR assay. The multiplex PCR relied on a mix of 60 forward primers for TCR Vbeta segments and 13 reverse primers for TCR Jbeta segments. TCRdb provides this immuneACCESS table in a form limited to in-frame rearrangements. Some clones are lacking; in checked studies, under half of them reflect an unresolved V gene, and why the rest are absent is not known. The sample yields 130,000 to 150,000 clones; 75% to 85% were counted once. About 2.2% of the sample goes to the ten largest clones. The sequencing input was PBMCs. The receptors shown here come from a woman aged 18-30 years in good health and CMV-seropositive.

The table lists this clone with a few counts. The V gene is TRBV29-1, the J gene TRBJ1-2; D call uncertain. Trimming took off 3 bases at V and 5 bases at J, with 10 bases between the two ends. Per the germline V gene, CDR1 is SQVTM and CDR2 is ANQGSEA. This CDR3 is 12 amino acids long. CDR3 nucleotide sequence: TGCAGCGTTGAGAGAGGCGCTTATGGCTACACCTTC. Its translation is CSVERGAYGYTF.

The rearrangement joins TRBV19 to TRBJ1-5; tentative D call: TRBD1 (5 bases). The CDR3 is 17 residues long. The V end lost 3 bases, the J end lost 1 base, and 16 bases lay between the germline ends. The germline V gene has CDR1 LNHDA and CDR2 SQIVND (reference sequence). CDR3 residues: CASSIWQGRGSNQPQHF. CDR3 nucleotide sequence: TGTGCCAGTAGTATTTGGCAGGGAAGAGGAAGCAATCAGCCCCAGCATTTT.

DNA of the CDR3: TGTGCCAGTAGACACGTTGTGGGAGTGAACACTGAAGCTTTCTTT. This encodes CASRHVVGVNTEAFF. The rearrangement uses TRBV19 and TRBJ1-1; no firm D call. The V gene's germline CDR1 is LNHDA and CDR2 SQIVND (reference sequence). The CDR3 contains 15 residues. V was clipped by 6 bases and J by 0 bases, with 14 bases between them.

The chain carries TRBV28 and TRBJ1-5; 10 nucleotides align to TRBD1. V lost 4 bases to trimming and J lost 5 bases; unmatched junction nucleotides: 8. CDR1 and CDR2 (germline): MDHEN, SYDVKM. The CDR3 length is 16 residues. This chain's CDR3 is CASSSLTGGFDQPQHF. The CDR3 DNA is TGTGCCAGCAGTTCCTTGACAGGGGGCTTCGATCAGCCCCAGCATTTT.

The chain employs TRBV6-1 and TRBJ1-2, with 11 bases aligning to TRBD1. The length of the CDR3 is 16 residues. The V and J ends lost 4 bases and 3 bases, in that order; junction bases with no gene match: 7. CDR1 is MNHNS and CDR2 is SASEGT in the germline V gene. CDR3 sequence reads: CASSGRDRGGDYGYTF. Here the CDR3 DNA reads TGTGCCAGCAGTGGCCGGGACAGGGGGGGAGACTATGGCTACACCTTC.